The rows below give T cell receptor beta chains drawn from one sample of a study of shared clonotypes between healthy human individuals. TCRdb keeps only in-frame clones here, not all; method: immunoSEQ multiplex PCR. The sample records over a million clones, approximately 80% being singletons. The sample consisted of memory CD4+ T cells from PBMCs. Receptor source: a man between 18 and 35 years old in good health. Some clones in this sample may be carry-over from other donors' samples. The CDR3 runs from the conserved cysteine through the conserved F or W. The order of the fields is V gene, J gene, CDR3 protein.

V: TRBV5-1
J: TRBJ2-7
CDR3: CASSPDRVDGEQYF

V: TRBV19
J: TRBJ2-4
CDR3: CASTNRRDSPSF

V: TRBV9
J: TRBJ2-1
CDR3: CASSPPSEEGRAKNEQFF

V: TRBV15
J: TRBJ2-3
CDR3: CATSTGGPRDTQYF

V: TRBV2
J: TRBJ2-1
CDR3: CASSGQGLAGAGQFF

V: TRBV7-9
J: TRBJ1-2
CDR3: CASSLGAGRGYTF

V: TRBV28
J: TRBJ2-7
CDR3: CASSRGAREQYF

V: TRBV28
J: TRBJ2-3
CDR3: CASRDQVLQYTQYF

V: TRBV2
J: TRBJ1-2
CDR3: CASLPFASSYGYTF

V: TRBV28
J: TRBJ1-2
CDR3: CASSGGGALGNYGYTF

V: TRBV7-7
J: TRBJ2-5
CDR3: CASSVQGLQTQYF

V: TRBV6-6
J: TRBJ2-5
CDR3: CASSPRREGETQYF

V: TRBV20-1
J: NA
CDR3: CSAQAEYEQYF

V: TRBV10-3
J: TRBJ2-7
CDR3: CAISESTGRSYEQYF

V: TRBV10-3
J: TRBJ2-3
CDR3: CAISDQGKHTDTQYF

V: TRBV5-1
J: TRBJ2-7
CDR3: CASSKSGLSYEQYF

V: TRBV9
J: TRBJ2-3
CDR3: CASSPRGQGGTDTQYF

V: TRBV7-8
J: TRBJ1-2
CDR3: CASSLAGSRGWYGYTF

V: TRBV5-1
J: TRBJ2-5
CDR3: CASSRTTSGSGETQYF

V: TRBV9
J: TRBJ1-2
CDR3: CASESQGRGGYTF

V: TRBV27
J: TRBJ2-7
CDR3: CASRGDSDEQYF

V: TRBV28
J: TRBJ2-3
CDR3: CASRMVAGGPSDTQYF

V: TRBV6-6
J: TRBJ1-5
CDR3: CASSFGKETQPQHF

V: TRBV15
J: TRBJ2-7
CDR3: CATRRDSYEQYF

V: TRBV9
J: TRBJ2-1
CDR3: CASSVGGRWDEQFF

V: TRBV5-1
J: TRBJ2-2
CDR3: CASSLAPDGANTGELFF